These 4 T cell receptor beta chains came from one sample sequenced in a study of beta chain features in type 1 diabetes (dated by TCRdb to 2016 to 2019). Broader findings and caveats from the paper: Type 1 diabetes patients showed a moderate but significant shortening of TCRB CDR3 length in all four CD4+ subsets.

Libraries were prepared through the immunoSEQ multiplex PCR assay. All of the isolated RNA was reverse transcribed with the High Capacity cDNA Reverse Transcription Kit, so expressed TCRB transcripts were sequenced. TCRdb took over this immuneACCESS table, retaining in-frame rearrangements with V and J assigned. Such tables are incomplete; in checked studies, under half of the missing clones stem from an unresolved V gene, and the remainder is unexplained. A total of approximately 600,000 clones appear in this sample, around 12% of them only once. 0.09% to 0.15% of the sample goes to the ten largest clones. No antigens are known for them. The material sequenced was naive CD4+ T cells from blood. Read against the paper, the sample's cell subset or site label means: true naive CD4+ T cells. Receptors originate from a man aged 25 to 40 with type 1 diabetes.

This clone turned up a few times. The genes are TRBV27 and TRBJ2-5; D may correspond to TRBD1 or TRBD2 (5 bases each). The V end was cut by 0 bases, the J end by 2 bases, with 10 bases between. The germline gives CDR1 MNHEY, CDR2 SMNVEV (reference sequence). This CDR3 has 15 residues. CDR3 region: CASSLSRGGQETQYF. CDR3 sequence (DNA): TGTGCCAGCAGTTTATCGAGGGGCGGTCAAGAGACCCAGTACTTC.

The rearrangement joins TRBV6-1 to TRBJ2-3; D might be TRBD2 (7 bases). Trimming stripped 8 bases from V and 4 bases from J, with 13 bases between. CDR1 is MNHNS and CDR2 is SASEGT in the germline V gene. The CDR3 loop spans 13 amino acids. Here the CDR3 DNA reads TGTGCCAGCGTTACGGGGGGCTCAGATACGCAGTATTTT. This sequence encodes CASVTGGSDTQYF.

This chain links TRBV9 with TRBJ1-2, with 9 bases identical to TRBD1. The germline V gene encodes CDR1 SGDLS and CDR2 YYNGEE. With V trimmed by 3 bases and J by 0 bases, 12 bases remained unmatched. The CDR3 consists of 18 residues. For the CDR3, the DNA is TGTGCCAGCAGCGCGAGGGACAGGGTGAAATTAGCTAACTATGGCTACACCTTC. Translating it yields CASSARDRVKLANYGYTF.

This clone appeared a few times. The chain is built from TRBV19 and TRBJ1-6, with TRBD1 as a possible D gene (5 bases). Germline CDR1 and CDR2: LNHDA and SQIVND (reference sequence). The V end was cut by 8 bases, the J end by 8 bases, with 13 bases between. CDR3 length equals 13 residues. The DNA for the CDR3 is TGTGCCAGTGGGACCTTCCTGTATTCACCCCTCCACTTT. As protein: CASGTFLYSPLHF.